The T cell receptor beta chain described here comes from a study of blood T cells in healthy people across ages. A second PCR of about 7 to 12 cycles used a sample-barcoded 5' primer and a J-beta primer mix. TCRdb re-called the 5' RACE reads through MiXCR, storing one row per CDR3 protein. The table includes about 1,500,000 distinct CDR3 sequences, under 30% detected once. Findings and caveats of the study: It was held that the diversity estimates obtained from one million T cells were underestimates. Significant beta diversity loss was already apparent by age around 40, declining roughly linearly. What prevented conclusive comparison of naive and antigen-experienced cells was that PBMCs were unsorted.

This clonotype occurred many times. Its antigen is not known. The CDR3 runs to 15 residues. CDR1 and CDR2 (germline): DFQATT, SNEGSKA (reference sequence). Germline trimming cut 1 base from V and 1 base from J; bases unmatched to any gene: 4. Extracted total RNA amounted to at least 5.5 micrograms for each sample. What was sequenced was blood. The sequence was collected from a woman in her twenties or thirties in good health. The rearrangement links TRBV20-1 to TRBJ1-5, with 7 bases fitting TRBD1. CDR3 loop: CSARATGSSNQPQHF. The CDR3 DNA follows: TGCAGTGCTAGAGCGACAGGGTCAAGCAATCAGCCCCAGCATTTT.